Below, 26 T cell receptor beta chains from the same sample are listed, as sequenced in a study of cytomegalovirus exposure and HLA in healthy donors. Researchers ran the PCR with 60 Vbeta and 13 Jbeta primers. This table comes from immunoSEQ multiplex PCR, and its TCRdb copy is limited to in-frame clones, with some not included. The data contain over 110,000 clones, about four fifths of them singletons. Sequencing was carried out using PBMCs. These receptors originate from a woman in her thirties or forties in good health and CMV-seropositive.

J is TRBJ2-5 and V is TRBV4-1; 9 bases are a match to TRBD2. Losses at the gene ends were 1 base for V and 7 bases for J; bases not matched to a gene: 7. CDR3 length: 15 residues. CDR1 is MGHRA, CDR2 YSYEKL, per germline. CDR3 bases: TGCGCCAGCAGCCAAGTCCCTAGCGGGAAAGGGACCCAGTACTTC. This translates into CASSQVPSGKGTQYF.

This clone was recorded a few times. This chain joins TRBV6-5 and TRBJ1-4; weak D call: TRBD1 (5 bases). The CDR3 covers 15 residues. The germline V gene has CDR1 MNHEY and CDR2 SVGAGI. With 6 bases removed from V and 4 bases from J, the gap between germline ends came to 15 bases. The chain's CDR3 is CASSSGGYFNEKLFF. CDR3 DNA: TGTGCCAGCAGCAGCGGGGGGTACTTTAATGAAAAACTGTTTTTT.

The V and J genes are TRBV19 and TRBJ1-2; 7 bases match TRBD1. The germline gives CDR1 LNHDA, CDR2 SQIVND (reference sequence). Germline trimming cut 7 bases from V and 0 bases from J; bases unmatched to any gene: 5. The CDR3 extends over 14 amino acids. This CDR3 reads CASKPGTANYGYTF. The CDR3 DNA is TGTGCCAGTAAACCCGGGACAGCTAACTATGGCTACACCTTC.

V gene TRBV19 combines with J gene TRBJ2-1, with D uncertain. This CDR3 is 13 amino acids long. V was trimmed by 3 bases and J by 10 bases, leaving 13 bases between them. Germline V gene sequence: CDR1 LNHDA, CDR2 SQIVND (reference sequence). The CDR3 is CASSMQAPREQFF. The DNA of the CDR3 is TGTGCCAGTAGTATGCAGGCTCCTCGGGAGCAGTTCTTC.

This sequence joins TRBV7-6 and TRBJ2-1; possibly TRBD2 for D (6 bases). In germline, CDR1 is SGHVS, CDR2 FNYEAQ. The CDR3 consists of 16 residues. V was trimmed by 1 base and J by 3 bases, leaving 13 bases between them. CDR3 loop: CASSLEQAGLYNEQFF. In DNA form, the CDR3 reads TGTGCCAGCAGCTTAGAGCAAGCGGGCCTCTACAATGAGCAGTTCTTC. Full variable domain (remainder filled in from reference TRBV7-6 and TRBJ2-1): GAGVSQSPRYKVTKRGQDVALRCDPISGHVSLYWYRQALGQGPEFLTYFNYEAQQDKSGLPNDRFSAERPEGSISTLTIQRTEQRDSAMYRCASSLEQAGLYNEQFFGPGTRLTVL.

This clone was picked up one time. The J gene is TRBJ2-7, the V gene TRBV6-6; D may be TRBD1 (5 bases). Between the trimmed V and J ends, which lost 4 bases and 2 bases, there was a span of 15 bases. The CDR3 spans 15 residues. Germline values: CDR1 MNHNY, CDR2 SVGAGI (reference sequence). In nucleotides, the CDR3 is TGTGCCAGCAGTTCAGGGTTTAGGGCCCCCTACGAGCAGTACTTC. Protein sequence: CASSSGFRAPYEQYF.

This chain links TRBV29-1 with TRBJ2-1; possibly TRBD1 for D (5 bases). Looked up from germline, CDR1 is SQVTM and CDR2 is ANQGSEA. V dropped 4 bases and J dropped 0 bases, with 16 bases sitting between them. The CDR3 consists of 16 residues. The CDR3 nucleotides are TGCAGCGTTGTGGACACCCAATCGGGCTCCTACAATGAGCAGTTCTTC. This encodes CSVVDTQSGSYNEQFF.

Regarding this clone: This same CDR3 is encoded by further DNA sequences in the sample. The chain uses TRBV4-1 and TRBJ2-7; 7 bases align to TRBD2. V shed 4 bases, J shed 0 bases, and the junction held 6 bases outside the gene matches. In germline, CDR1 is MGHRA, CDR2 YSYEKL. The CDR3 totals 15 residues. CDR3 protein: CASSPSRTSSYEQYF. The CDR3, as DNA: TGCGCCAGCAGCCCCTCAAGGACTAGCTCCTACGAGCAGTACTTC.

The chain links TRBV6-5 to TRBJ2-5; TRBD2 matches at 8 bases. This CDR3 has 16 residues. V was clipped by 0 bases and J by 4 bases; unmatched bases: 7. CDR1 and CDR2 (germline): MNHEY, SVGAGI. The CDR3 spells CASSYSQAGAGETQYF. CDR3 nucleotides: TGTGCCAGCAGTTACTCCCAAGCGGGAGCTGGAGAGACCCAGTACTTC.

Written as DNA, the CDR3 is TGTGCCAGCAGTGACGGGACTAGCGCCGCCGATGAGCAGTTCTTC. As protein: CASSDGTSAADEQFF. The V and J genes are TRBV2 and TRBJ2-1; 10 bases line up with TRBD2. V lost 3 bases and J lost 8; bases outside the gene matches: 7. The CDR3 has 15 residues. Germline CDR1 SNHLY, CDR2 FYNNEI.

The CDR3 DNA reads as TGCGCCAGCAGCCCACACCCGAGGGGGACAGGGGGTCTAAGCAATCAGCCCCAGCATTTT. This translates into CASSPHPRGTGGLSNQPQHF. The chain links TRBV4-1 to TRBJ1-5; TRBD1 aligns across 11 bases. Germline trimming cut 4 bases from V and 1 base from J; bases unmatched to any gene: 15. The CDR3 runs to 20 residues. The V gene's germline CDR1 is MGHRA and CDR2 YSYEKL.

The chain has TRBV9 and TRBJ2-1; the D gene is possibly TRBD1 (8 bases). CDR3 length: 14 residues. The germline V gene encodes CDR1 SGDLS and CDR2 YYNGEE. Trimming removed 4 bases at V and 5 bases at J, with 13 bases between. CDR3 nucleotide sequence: TGTGCCAGCAGCACAGGGGGGGGGAACAATGAGCAGTTCTTC. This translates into CASSTGGGNNEQFF. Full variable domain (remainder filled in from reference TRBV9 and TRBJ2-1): DSGVTQTPKHLITATGQRVTLRCSPRSGDLSVYWYQQSLDQGLQFLIQYYNGEERAKGNILERFSAQQFPDLHSELNLSSLELGDSALYFCASSTGGGNNEQFFGPGTRLTVL.

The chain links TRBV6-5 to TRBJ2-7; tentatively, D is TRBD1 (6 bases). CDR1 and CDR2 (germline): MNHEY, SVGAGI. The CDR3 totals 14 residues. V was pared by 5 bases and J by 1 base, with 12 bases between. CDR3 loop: CASSRTVPSYEQYF. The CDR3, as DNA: TGTGCCAGCAGTCGGACAGTCCCTTCCTACGAGCAGTACTTC.

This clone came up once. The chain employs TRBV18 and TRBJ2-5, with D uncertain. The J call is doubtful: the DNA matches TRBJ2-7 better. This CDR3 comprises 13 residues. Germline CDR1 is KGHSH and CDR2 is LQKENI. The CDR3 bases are TGTGCCAGCTCACCCGCTGACGGGTACGAGCAGTACTTC. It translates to CASSPADGYEQYF.

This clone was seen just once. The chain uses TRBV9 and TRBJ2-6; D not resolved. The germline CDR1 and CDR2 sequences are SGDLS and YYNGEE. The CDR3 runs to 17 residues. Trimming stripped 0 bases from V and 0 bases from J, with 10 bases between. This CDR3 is CASSVEGRGSGANVLTF. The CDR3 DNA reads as TGTGCCAGCAGCGTAGAAGGTCGAGGCTCTGGGGCCAACGTCCTGACTTTC. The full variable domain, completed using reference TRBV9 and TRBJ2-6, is DSGVTQTPKHLITATGQRVTLRCSPRSGDLSVYWYQQSLDQGLQFLIQYYNGEERAKGNILERFSAQQFPDLHSELNLSSLELGDSALYFCASSVEGRGSGANVLTFGAGSRLTVL.

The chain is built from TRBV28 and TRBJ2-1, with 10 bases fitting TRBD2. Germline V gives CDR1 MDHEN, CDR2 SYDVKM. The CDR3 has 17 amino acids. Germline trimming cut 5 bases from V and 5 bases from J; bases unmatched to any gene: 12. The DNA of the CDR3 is TGTGCCAGCAGTCCCCAGATAGGGCTAGCGGGGGACAATGAGCAGTTCTTC. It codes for CASSPQIGLAGDNEQFF. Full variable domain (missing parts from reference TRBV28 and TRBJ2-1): DVKVTQSSRYLVKRTGEKVFLECVQDMDHENMFWYRQDPGLGLRLIYFSYDVKMKEKGDIPEGYSVSREKKERFSLILESASTNQTSMYLCASSPQIGLAGDNEQFFGPGTRLTVL.

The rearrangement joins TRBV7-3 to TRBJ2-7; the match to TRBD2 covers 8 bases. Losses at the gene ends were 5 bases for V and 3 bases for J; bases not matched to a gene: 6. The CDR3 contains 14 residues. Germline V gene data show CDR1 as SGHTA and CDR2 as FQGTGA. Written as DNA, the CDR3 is TGTGCCAGCAGCCCAGCCGGGACTAGCTACGAGCAGTACTTC. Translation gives CASSPAGTSYEQYF.

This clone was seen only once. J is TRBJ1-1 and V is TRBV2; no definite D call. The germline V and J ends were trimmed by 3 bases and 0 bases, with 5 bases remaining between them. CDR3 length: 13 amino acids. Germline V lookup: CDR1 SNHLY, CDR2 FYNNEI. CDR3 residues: CASSDEVNTEAFF. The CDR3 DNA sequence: TGTGCCAGCAGTGACGAGGTGAACACTGAAGCTTTCTTT. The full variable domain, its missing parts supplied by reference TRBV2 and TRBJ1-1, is EPEVTQTPSHQVTQMGQEVILRCVPISNHLYFYWYRQILGQKVEFLVSFYNNEISEKSEIFDDQFSVERPDGSNFTLKIRSTKLEDSAMYFCASSDEVNTEAFFGQGTRLTVV.

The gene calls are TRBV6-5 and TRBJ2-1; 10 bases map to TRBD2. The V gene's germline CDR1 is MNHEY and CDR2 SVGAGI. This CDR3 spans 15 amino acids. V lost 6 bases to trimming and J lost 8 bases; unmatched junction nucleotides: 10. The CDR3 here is CASSDSGRAFDEQFF. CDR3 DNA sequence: TGTGCCAGCAGCGACAGCGGGAGGGCCTTCGATGAGCAGTTCTTC.

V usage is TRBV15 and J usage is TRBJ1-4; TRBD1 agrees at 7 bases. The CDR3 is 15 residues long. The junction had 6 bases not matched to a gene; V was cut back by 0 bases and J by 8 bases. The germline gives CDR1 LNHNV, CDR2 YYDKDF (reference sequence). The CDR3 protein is CATSREGGPREKLFF. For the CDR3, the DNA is TGTGCCACCAGCAGAGAAGGGGGCCCCAGGGAAAAACTGTTTTTT.

CDR3 in DNA: TGCAGCGTTGACTCAGGGTCTGAGCAGTTCTTC. The encoded protein is CSVDSGSEQFF. V gene TRBV29-1 combines with J gene TRBJ2-1; possible D gene TRBD1, 5 bases. This CDR3 has 11 amino acids. V was shortened by 3 bases and J by 9 bases, with 9 bases between the two germline ends. Germline V lookup: CDR1 SQVTM, CDR2 ANQGSEA.

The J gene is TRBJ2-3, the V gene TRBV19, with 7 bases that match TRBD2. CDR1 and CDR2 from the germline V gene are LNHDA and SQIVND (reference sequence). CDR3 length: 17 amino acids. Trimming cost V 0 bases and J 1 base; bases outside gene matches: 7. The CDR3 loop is CASSIEGRALGTDTQYF. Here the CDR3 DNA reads TGTGCCAGTAGTATAGAGGGGAGGGCCCTCGGCACAGATACGCAGTATTTT.

The CDR3 here is CASSWGTGGSYEQYF. In nucleotides, the CDR3 is TGTGCCAGCAGCTGGGGGACAGGGGGCTCCTACGAGCAGTACTTC. The chain has TRBV5-6 and TRBJ2-7; 11 bases are shared with TRBD1. Germline CDR1 SGHDT, CDR2 YYEEEE. The CDR3 covers 15 residues. Trimming cost V 3 bases and J 0 bases; bases outside gene matches: 2.

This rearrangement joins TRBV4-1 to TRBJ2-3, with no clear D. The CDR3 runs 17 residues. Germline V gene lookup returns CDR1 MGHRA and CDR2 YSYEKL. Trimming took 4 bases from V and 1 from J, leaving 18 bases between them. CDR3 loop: CASSPSPFTYRTDTQYF. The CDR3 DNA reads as TGCGCCAGCAGCCCCTCTCCCTTCACTTACCGCACAGATACGCAGTATTTT.

CDR3 nucleotides: TGTGCCAGCAACGGCGGGACAGCATACACGCAGTATTTT. The encoded protein is CASNGGTAYTQYF. The chain links TRBV6-1 to TRBJ2-3; D is perhaps TRBD1 (7 bases). Germline V gene lookup returns CDR1 MNHNS and CDR2 SASEGT. Trimming removed 7 bases from V and 9 bases from J, with 17 bases in between. The CDR3 extends over 13 amino acids.

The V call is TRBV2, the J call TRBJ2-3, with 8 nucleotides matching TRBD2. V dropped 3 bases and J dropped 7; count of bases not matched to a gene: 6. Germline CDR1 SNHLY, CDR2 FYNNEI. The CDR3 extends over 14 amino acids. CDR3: CASSDGTRGYTQYF. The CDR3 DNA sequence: TGTGCCAGCAGTGACGGGACTAGGGGCTATACGCAGTATTTT.